A selection of T cell receptor beta chains follows, all from one sample in a study of technical replicates of blood from several donors. The protocol was immunoSEQ multiplex PCR, while the TCRdb copy is restricted to in-frame clones and leaves out a portion. This table has 95,000 or so clones, 95% appearing once. The sequenced material came from T cells isolated from PBMCs. The source is a human donor in good health. CDR3s include the opening cysteine and the closing phenylalanine or tryptophan.

V	J	CDR3
TRBV9	TRBJ2-7	CASSGPGGGGVYEQYF
TRBV7-9	TRBJ1-4	CASSFLTGGSEKLFF
TRBV4-3	TRBJ2-2	CASSQMAGIDTGELFF
TRBV10-3	TRBJ1-2	CAISGQGAHGYTF
TRBV5-4	TRBJ2-5	CASSLTGREETQYF
TRBV25-1	TRBJ1-2	CASSDGQGAYGYTF
TRBV6-6	TRBJ1-1	CASTPRVGTTNTEAFF
TRBV28	TRBJ2-1	CASSLEDSYRDEQFF
TRBV10-2	TRBJ2-7	CASRLAGEYSEQYF
TRBV27	TRBJ2-2	CASSLSRVDTGELFF
TRBV7-8	TRBJ2-7	CASSETSGRGIEQYF
TRBV7-9	TRBJ1-5	CASSPGLGEPQHF
TRBV19	TRBJ1-2	CASSIRTASNYGYTF
TRBV10-3	TRBJ2-4	CATSPGEMGAKNIQYF
TRBV21-1	TRBJ1-5	CASSKGRSSNQPQHF